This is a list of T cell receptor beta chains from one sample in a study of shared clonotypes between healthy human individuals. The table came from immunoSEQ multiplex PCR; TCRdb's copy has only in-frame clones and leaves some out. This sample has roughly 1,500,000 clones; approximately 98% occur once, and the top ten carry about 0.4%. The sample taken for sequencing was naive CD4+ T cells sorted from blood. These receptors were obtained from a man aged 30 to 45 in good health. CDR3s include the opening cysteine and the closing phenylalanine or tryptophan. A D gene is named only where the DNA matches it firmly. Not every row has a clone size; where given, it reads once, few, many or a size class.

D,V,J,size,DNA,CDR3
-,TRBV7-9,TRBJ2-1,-,TGTGCCAGCAGCTTTTACACGCAAGCGGGCATCGTCCCCTACAATGAGCAGTTCTTC,CASSFYTQAGIVPYNEQFF
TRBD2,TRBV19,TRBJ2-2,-,TGTGCCAGTGCCCTTAGACTAGCTAACTCCGGGGAGCTGTTTTTT,CASALRLANSGELFF
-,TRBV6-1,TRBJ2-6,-,TGTGCCAGCAGTCCCCTTTATGGGGCCAACGTCCTGACTTTC,CASSPLYGANVLTF
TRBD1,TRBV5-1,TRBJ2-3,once,TGCGCCAGCAGCTTAGACAGGGCTGGGGGAGCAGATACGCAGTATTTT,CASSLDRAGGADTQYF
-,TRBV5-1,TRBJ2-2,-,TGCGCCAGCAGGACCGACAGGAACACCGGGGAGCTGTTTTTT,CASRTDRNTGELFF
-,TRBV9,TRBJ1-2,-,TGTGCCAGCAGCCCTCGGACGGCTGGCGGGGGCTACACCTTC,CASSPRTAGGGYTF
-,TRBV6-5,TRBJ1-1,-,TGTGCCAGCAGTGCCCCTATAAGGACTGAAGCTTTCTTT,CASSAPIRTEAFF
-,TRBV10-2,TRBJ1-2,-,TGCGCCAGCAGTGAGTCGAGGTCGCCTTACACCTTC,CASSESRSPYTF
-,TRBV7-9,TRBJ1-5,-,TGTGCCAGCAGCTCTGGCCGCAATCAGCCCCAGCATTTT,CASSSGRNQPQHF
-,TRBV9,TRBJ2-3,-,TGTGCCAGCAGCTTTGCAGATACGCAGTATTTT,CASSFADTQYF
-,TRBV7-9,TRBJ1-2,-,TGTGCCAGCAGCCGCGACGGGACACGCCCAAGGGTCTATGGCTACACCTTC,CASSRDGTRPRVYGYTF
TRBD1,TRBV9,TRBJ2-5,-,TGTGCCAGCAGCGTGGCAGGGGGCTACGGGGAGACCCAGTACTTC,CASSVAGGYGETQYF
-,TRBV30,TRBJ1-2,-,TGTGCCTGGGGCGAAAGTTCCTATGGCTACACCTTC,CAWGESSYGYTF
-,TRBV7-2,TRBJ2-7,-,TGTGCGATCCGGACAGTCAGATCCTACGAGCAGTACTTC,CAIRTVRSYEQYF
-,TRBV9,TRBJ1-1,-,TGTGCCAGCAGTGACTCCTGGGGCACTGAAGCTTTCTTT,CASSDSWGTEAFF
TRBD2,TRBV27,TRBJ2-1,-,TGTGCCAGCAGAGTTTTCGGTGGGAGGGCCTCCTACAATGAGCAGTTCTTC,CASRVFGGRASYNEQFF
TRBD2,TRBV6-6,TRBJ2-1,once,TGTGCCAGCAGTTCTAGCGGGCCTACTTACAATGAGCAGTTCTTC,CASSSSGPTYNEQFF
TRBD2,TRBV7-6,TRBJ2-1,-,TGTGCCAGCAGCTTAGAGGTTGCGGGAGGGCCGAGTGAGCAGTTCTTC,CASSLEVAGGPSEQFF
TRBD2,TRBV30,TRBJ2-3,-,TGTGCCTGGATCCATAGCGGGAGGACCACAGATACGCAGTATTTT,CAWIHSGRTTDTQYF
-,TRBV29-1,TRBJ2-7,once,TGCAGCGCCCGGGACACCGCCTACGAGCAGTACTTC,CSARDTAYEQYF
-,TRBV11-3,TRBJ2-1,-,TGTGCCAGCAGCTTAAAAGGGAGACCTAACAATGAGCAGTTCTTC,CASSLKGRPNNEQFF
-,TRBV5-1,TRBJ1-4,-,TGCGCCAGCAGCTTGTGTCTGTTTTTT,CASSLCLFF
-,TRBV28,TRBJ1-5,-,TGTGCCAGCAGTTTGATAGGAGGGCTGGGCAATCAGCCCCAGCATTTT,CASSLIGGLGNQPQHF
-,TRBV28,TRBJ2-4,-,TGTGCCAGCAGTCCAGGACCCGACCTAGCCAAAAACATTCAGTACTTC,CASSPGPDLAKNIQYF
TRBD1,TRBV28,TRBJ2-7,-,TGTGCCAGCACCTTAACCCCCGGACAGGGAACCTACGAGCAGTACTTC,CASTLTPGQGTYEQYF
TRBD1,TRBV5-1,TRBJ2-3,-,TGCGCCAGCAGCCTCGGGACAGGGGCAGATACGCAGTATTTT,CASSLGTGADTQYF
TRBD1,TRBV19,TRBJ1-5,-,TGTGCCAGTCAGACAGGGGAAAGTTGGCAGCCCCAGCATTTT,CASQTGESWQPQHF
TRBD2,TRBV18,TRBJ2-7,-,TGTGCCAGCTCACCGGGGACTAGCGGCAACTACGAGCAGTACTTC,CASSPGTSGNYEQYF
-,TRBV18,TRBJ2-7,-,TGTGCCAGCTCACCACCCGACCGTTGGGGCTACGAGCAGTACTTC,CASSPPDRWGYEQYF
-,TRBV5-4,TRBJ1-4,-,TGTGCCAGCAGCTCCAAAAAACTGTTTTTT,CASSSKKLFF
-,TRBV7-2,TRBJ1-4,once,TGTGCCAGCAGCTTAGTACGCAGCAAAAATGAAAAACTGTTTTTT,CASSLVRSKNEKLFF
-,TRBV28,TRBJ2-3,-,TGTGCCAGCAGTTTACCCCGACAGGACAGCCAGTATTTT,CASSLPRQDSQYF
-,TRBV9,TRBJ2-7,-,TGTGCCAGCAGCGTTACCGCTGCAGGAAGCGAGCAGTACTTC,CASSVTAAGSEQYF
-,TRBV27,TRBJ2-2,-,TGTGCCAGCTCTCCACGATACTTCGGTGGAACCGGGGAGCTGTTTTTT,CASSPRYFGGTGELFF
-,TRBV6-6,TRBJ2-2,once,TGTGCCAGCAGTTACGGGGACGCCGGGGAGCTGTTTTTT,CASSYGDAGELFF
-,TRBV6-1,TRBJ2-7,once,TGTGCCAGCAGTGAGCTGGGACGGCAGTACGAGCAGTACTTC,CASSELGRQYEQYF
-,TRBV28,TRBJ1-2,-,TGTGCCAGCAGTCGTACATGGGGCTACACCTTC,CASSRTWGYTF
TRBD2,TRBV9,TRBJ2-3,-,TGTGCCAGCAGCTCGGGACTAGCGGTTAGCACAGATACGCAGTATTTT,CASSSGLAVSTDTQYF
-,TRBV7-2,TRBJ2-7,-,TGTGCCAGCAGCTGGACTCAACGGGGTTACGAGCAGTACTTC,CASSWTQRGYEQYF
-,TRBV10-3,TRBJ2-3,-,TGTGCCATCACCGCGGGACTCACAGATACGCAGTATTTT,CAITAGLTDTQYF
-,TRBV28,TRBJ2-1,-,TGTGCCAGCAGTCTAACAGGGAATGAGCAGTTCTTC,CASSLTGNEQFF
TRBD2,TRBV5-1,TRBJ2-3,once,TGCGCCAGCAGCTTGATCAGACAGGTAGCGGGGCGAGGAGATACGCAGTATTTT,CASSLIRQVAGRGDTQYF
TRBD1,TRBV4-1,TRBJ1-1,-,TGCGCCAGCAGAGCCCCCACAGGGGACACTGAAGCTTTCTTT,CASRAPTGDTEAFF
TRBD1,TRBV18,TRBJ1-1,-,TGTGCCAGCTCAGCGACAGGGGTCACTGAAGCTTTCTTT,CASSATGVTEAFF
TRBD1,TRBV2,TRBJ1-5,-,TGTGCCAGCAGTTTTGACAGGGTCGGGCGTCAGCCCCAGCATTTT,CASSFDRVGRQPQHF
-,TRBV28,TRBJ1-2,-,TGTGCCAGCATTACATCCCGCTGGGATGGCTACACCTTC,CASITSRWDGYTF
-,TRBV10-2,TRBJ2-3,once,TGCGCCAGCAGTGAGTCGATGATAGACTCTAGCACAGATACGCAGTATTTT,CASSESMIDSSTDTQYF